Listed below are T cell receptor beta chains from one sample, sequenced in a study of blood T cell repertoires in COVID-19. Measured with immunoSEQ multiplex PCR; TCRdb has only the in-frame clones, and not every one. Seen here are tens of thousands of clones, about 82% observed once, and the top ten hold about 4%. Sequencing used peripheral blood. The receptors were gathered from a man of 80 years or more with active COVID-19. Both conserved end residues are part of each CDR3. A D gene is named only where the DNA matches it firmly. Not all rows give a size; the values are once, few, many and, for expanded clones, a class.

J,V,size,D,CDR3,DNA
TRBJ2-1,TRBV12-3/TRBV12-4,few,NA,CASSIRTGQFF,TGTGCCAGCAGTATACGGACTGGGCAGTTCTTC
TRBJ2-1,TRBV3-1/TRBV3-2,once,TRBD2,CASSQTSGRAFWYNEQFF,TGTGCCAGCAGCCAGACTAGCGGGAGGGCCTTCTGGTACAATGAGCAGTTCTTC
TRBJ1-4,TRBV28,NA,NA,CASSETEFPTNEKLFF,TGTGCCAGCAGTGAGACAGAGTTCCCAACTAATGAAAAACTGTTTTTT
TRBJ2-2,TRBV5-6,NA,TRBD2,CASDRGLAGNTGELFF,TGTGCCAGCGACAGGGGACTAGCGGGGAACACCGGGGAGCTGTTTTTT
TRBJ2-1,TRBV5-6,NA,NA,CASSTPRGNEQFF,TGTGCCAGCAGCACCCCTCGGGGGAATGAGCAGTTCTTC
TRBJ2-5,TRBV28,NA,NA,CAWGPGAETQYF,TGTGCCTGGGGGCCAGGGGCGGAGACCCAGTACTTC
TRBJ2-7,TRBV20-1,NA,NA,CSASAGASYEQYF,TGCAGTGCTAGTGCAGGGGCCTCCTACGAGCAGTACTTC
TRBJ2-7,TRBV6-1,NA,TRBD2,CASSEASLAGTYEQYF,TGTGCCAGCAGTGAAGCGTCACTAGCGGGGACCTACGAGCAGTACTTC
TRBJ2-7,TRBV7-2,NA,TRBD2,CASSPGLAGPGEQYF,TGTGCCAGCAGTCCCGGACTAGCGGGACCCGGCGAGCAGTACTTC
TRBJ1-3,TRBV7-7,NA,TRBD1,CASSSGTGPGNTIYF,TGTGCCAGCAGCTCCGGGACAGGGCCTGGAAACACCATATATTTT
TRBJ1-6,TRBV28,once,NA,CASSPPDGNNSPLHF,TGTGCCAGCAGTCCGCCGGACGGGAATAATTCACCCCTCCACTTT
TRBJ2-1,TRBV11-2,NA,NA,CASSLDQAREQFF,TGTGCCAGCAGCTTAGATCAGGCACGGGAGCAGTTCTTC
TRBJ1-2,TRBV19,once,TRBD1,CASNSPGIGTGGGGYTF,TGTGCCAGTAACTCCCCCGGAATTGGGACAGGGGGCGGCGGCTACACCTTC
TRBJ1-4,TRBV6-5,NA,NA,CATLSIGYREKLFF,TGTGCCACCCTCTCCATAGGCTACAGGGAAAAACTGTTTTTT
TRBJ2-1,TRBV5-6,NA,NA,CASSLGLSSYNEQFF,TGTGCCAGCAGCTTGGGACTGAGCTCCTACAATGAGCAGTTCTTC
TRBJ1-5,TRBV3-1/TRBV3-2,NA,NA,CASSLRQVNQPQHF,TGTGCCAGCAGCCTCCGACAGGTAAATCAGCCCCAGCATTTT